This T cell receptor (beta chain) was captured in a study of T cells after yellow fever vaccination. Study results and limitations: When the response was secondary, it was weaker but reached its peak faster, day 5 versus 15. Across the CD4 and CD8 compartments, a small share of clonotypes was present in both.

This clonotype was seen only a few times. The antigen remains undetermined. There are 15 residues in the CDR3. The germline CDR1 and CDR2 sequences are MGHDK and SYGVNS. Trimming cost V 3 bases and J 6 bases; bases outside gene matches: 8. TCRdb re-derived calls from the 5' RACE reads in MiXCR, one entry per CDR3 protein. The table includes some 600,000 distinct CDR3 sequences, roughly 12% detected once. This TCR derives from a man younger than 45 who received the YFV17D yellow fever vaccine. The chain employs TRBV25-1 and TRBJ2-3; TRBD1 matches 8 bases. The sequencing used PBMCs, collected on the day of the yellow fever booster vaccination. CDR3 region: CASSDGQGVSDTQYF. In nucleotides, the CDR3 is TGTGCCAGCAGTGATGGACAGGGTGTATCCGATACGCAGTATTTT.